This TCR beta chain was identified in a study of immune evolution from preneoplasia to lung adenocarcinoma. For the study at large: HLA loss of heterozygosity: roughly 6.6% AIS, approximately 15% MIA, around 35% ADC, none AAH.

With respect to this clone: Its cognate antigen is unknown.

The table came from immunoSEQ multiplex PCR; TCRdb's copy has only in-frame clones and leaves some out. The top ten hold 4.5% to 7% of the sample, which has tens of thousands of clones, around 75% seen once. Study-level findings and limits: Normal lung had the highest top T cell clone frequencies. Normal lung had highest clonality; later lesions appeared denser, more diverse.

This CDR3 is 15 amino acids long. Germline V gene lookup returns CDR1 GTSNPN and CDR2 SVGIG (reference sequence). V gave up 1 base and J gave up 2 bases, with 14 bases separating them. This chain uses TRBV30 with TRBJ1-2; perhaps TRBD1 as D (5 bases). Sequencing used FFPE invasive lung adenocarcinoma tissue. The TCR originated in a person aged 55 to 75 with lung adenocarcinoma. CDR3: CAWSGWGEMNYGYTF. CDR3 DNA: TGTGCCTGGAGTGGTTGGGGGGAGATGAACTATGGCTACACCTTC.